The 22 T cell receptor beta chains in this list originate from one sample, sequenced in a study of blood T cell repertoires in COVID-19. The assay was immunoSEQ multiplex PCR, and TCRdb's table has in-frame clones only and misses some. Of roughly 30,000 clones in the sample, 76% were seen once. The sample comprised peripheral blood. Source of these receptors: a man between 65 and 80 years old with acute or convalescent COVID-19.

This clone was counted between two and nine times. This chain uses TRBV28 with TRBJ1-4, with TRBD1 matching over 7 bases. V shed 2 bases, J shed 7 bases, and the junction held 4 bases outside the gene matches. CDR3 length: 14 residues. Germline V lookup: CDR1 MDHEN, CDR2 SYDVKM. CDR3 in DNA: TGTGCCAGCAGTTTACACAGGGGTGGTGAAAAACTGTTTTTT. Residues: CASSLHRGGEKLFF.

The chain couples TRBV2 to TRBJ2-2; TRBD2 matches 9 bases. The germline V gene encodes CDR1 SNHLY and CDR2 FYNNEI. The CDR3 length is 13 residues. The ends lost 7 bases at V and 5 bases at J; junction bases unmatched: 2. This CDR3 is CASIAGETGELFF. The CDR3 DNA reads TGTGCCAGCATAGCGGGAGAGACCGGGGAGCTGTTTTTT.

In DNA form, the CDR3 reads TGTGCCAGCAGCTTAGCGGGGGACAACCGGTTCTTC. It is translated as CASSLAGDNRFF. The V and J genes are TRBV7-2 and TRBJ2-1; D possibly corresponds to TRBD1 (6 bases). V dropped 0 bases and J dropped 15 bases, with 12 bases sitting between them. CDR3 length: 12 amino acids. Per the germline V gene, CDR1 is SGHTA and CDR2 is FQGNSA.

This sequence joins TRBV30 and TRBJ1-2, with 8 bases identical to TRBD1. Germline trimming cut 4 bases from V and 2 bases from J; bases unmatched to any gene: 15. This CDR3 contains 17 residues. Germline V gene lookup returns CDR1 GTSNPN and CDR2 SVGIG (reference sequence). The CDR3 sequence: CAWTRQGLLSPNYGYTF. The CDR3, as DNA: TGTGCCTGGACGAGACAGGGGTTGTTGTCGCCGAACTATGGCTACACCTTC. Using reference TRBV30 and TRBJ1-2 for the parts outside the CDR3, the full variable domain is SQTIHQWPATLVQPVGSPLSLECTVEGTSNPNLYWYRQAAGRGLQLLFYSVGIGQISSEVPQNLSASRPQDRQFILSSKKLLLSDSGFYLCAWTRQGLLSPNYGYTFGSGTRLTVV.

The CDR3 sequence: CASSEYGGQGGTQYF. CDR3 coding DNA: TGTGCCAGCAGTGAATATGGGGGACAGGGGGGGACCCAGTACTTC. The chain recombines TRBV25-1 with TRBJ2-5; 11 positions agree with TRBD1. The V gene's germline CDR1 is MGHDK and CDR2 SYGVNS. This CDR3 has 15 amino acids. J gave up 7 bases and V 0 bases, and 4 bases lay outside the gene matches.

The V and J genes are TRBV27 and TRBJ2-4, with 9 bases that match TRBD1. The V and J ends lost 6 bases and 0 bases, in that order; junction bases with no gene match: 9. The CDR3 consists of 17 residues. Germline CDR1 and CDR2: MNHEY and SMNVEV (reference sequence). CDR3 sequence reads: CASSPRDRGEAKNIQYF. As DNA, the CDR3 is TGTGCCAGCAGCCCACGCGACAGGGGGGAAGCCAAAAACATTCAGTACTTC.

This chain uses TRBV7-3 with TRBJ1-5; 9 bases are a match to TRBD1. The ends lost 11 bases at V and 2 bases at J; junction bases unmatched: 13. CDR3 length equals 16 residues. The germline V gene encodes CDR1 SGHTA and CDR2 FQGTGA. The CDR3 loop is CAGTPGQGSGNQPQHF. The CDR3 DNA is TGTGCCGGGACCCCGGGACAGGGTAGTGGCAATCAGCCCCAGCATTTT.

The V call is TRBV2, the J call TRBJ1-2; maybe TRBD1 (6 bases). Between the trimmed V and J ends, which lost 4 bases and 3 bases, there was a span of 9 bases. Germline CDR1 and CDR2: SNHLY and FYNNEI. CDR3 length: 13 residues. This chain's CDR3 is CASSAGEHYGYTF. The CDR3 DNA sequence: TGTGCCAGCAGTGCAGGGGAGCACTATGGCTACACCTTC.

The chain combines TRBV5-6 with TRBJ1-2; the match to TRBD1 covers 12 bases. The CDR3 spans 17 residues. V lost 4 bases and J lost 2; bases outside the gene matches: 9. Germline values: CDR1 SGHDT, CDR2 YYEEEE. The CDR3 region has the DNA TGTGCCAGCAGCCCGCGGGACAGGGGGCTAAAGAACTATGGCTACACCTTC. This gives the protein CASSPRDRGLKNYGYTF. Variable domain in full (rest from reference TRBV5-6 and TRBJ1-2): DAGVTQSPTHLIKTRGQQVTLRCSPKSGHDTVSWYQQALGQGPQFIFQYYEEEERQRGNFPDRFSGHQFPNYSSELNVNALLLGDSALYLCASSPRDRGLKNYGYTFGSGTRLTVV.

The rearrangement uses TRBV5-1 and TRBJ2-1; TRBD2 aligns across 9 bases. This CDR3 has 15 amino acids. Trimming at V came to 2 bases and at J to 9 bases, leaving 9 bases not matched to a gene. Germline assignment: CDR1 SGHRS and CDR2 YFSETQ. CDR3 nucleotides: TGCGCCAGCAGCTTCGGGACTAGCAATCTTGGTGAGCAGTTCTTC. Translation gives CASSFGTSNLGEQFF. Based on the CDR3 plus reference TRBV5-1 and TRBJ2-1, the full variable domain is KAGVTQTPRYLIKTRGQQVTLSCSPISGHRSVSWYQQTPGQGLQFLFEYFSETQRNKGNFPGRFSGRQFSNSRSEMNVSTLELGDSALYLCASSFGTSNLGEQFFGPGTRLTVL.

This clone was detected ten times or more. The chain combines TRBV4-3 with TRBJ2-7, with D perhaps matching TRBD1 (6 bases). CDR3 size: 14 residues. The V and J ends lost 0 bases and 6 bases respectively, with 12 bases between them. The V gene's germline CDR1 is LGHNA and CDR2 YSLEER. The CDR3 nucleotides are TGCGCCAGCAGCCAAGAAACAGGGACGGGCGAGCAGTACTTC. It translates to CASSQETGTGEQYF.

The rearrangement joins TRBV4-3 to TRBJ2-4, with 12 bases fitting TRBD2. With V trimmed by 0 bases and J by 7 bases, 13 bases remained unmatched. Germline V gene data show CDR1 as LGHNA and CDR2 as YSLEER. The CDR3 contains 19 residues. The CDR3 DNA reads TGCGCCAGCAGCCAAGATACCGTGACTAGCGGGGGTCTGGATAACATTCAGTACTTC. It specifies CASSQDTVTSGGLDNIQYF.

The chain couples TRBV10-3 to TRBJ2-4; 12 nucleotides match TRBD2. This CDR3 contains 16 residues. Germline assignment: CDR1 ENHRY and CDR2 SYGVKD. Losses at the gene ends were 5 bases for V and 6 bases for J; bases not matched to a gene: 8. The CDR3: CAISPSGGAVANIQYF. CDR3 coding DNA: TGTGCCATCAGTCCTAGCGGGGGGGCCGTGGCAAACATTCAGTACTTC.

The J gene is TRBJ2-7, the V gene TRBV5-1; maybe TRBD2 (5 bases). This CDR3 spans 14 amino acids. The germline V gene encodes CDR1 SGHRS and CDR2 YFSETQ. V shed 2 bases and J shed 6 bases, with 15 bases lying between them. The CDR3 spells CASSFSGYEGEQYF. The CDR3 nucleotides are TGCGCCAGCAGCTTTTCGGGGTATGAGGGCGAGCAGTACTTC.

The chain combines TRBV12-3 or TRBV12-4 with TRBJ2-5; perhaps TRBD1 as D (6 bases). CDR3 size: 12 residues. V was shortened by 6 bases and J by 2 bases, with 7 bases between the two germline ends. The CDR3 sequence is CASSGTQETQYF. DNA for the CDR3: TGTGCCAGCAGCGGGACACAAGAGACCCAGTACTTC.

The J gene is TRBJ2-3, the V gene TRBV30, with D perhaps matching TRBD1 (5 bases). This CDR3 is 13 amino acids long. Trimming removed 4 bases from V and 3 bases from J, with 11 bases in between. Germline-derived CDR1 and CDR2 are GTSNPN and SVGIG (reference sequence). The CDR3 bases are TGTGCCTGGAATAGTGGGGCAACAGATACGCAGTATTTT. It yields the protein CAWNSGATDTQYF. Complete variable domain (other parts from reference TRBV30 and TRBJ2-3): SQTIHQWPATLVQPVGSPLSLECTVEGTSNPNLYWYRQAAGRGLQLLFYSVGIGQISSEVPQNLSASRPQDRQFILSSKKLLLSDSGFYLCAWNSGATDTQYFGPGTRLTVL.

This chain connects TRBV2 to TRBJ1-2; no firm D call. V was shortened by 6 bases and J by 3 bases, with 8 bases between the two germline ends. The germline V gene has CDR1 SNHLY and CDR2 FYNNEI. This CDR3 region has 12 residues. The CDR3 sequence: CASSEAYYGYTF. CDR3 nucleotides: TGTGCCAGCAGCGAGGCCTACTATGGCTACACCTTC.

The chain employs TRBV4-1 and TRBJ2-3; 7 bases match TRBD2. The V gene end was trimmed by 1 base and the J gene end by 8 bases; junction bases not matched to a gene: 15. The CDR3 has 17 residues. Germline values: CDR1 MGHRA, CDR2 YSYEKL. The CDR3 DNA sequence: TGCGCCAGCAGCCAAGCGCTAGCGGAGAGGGGAGGAGGTACGCAGTATTTT. It codes for CASSQALAERGGGTQYF.

The V call is TRBV21-1, the J call TRBJ2-4; the tabulated D call, TRBD1, remains unverified against the DNA. TRBV21-1 is shown as a pseudogene. This CDR3 contains 18 residues. CDR3: CASSIYRGPEEVKNIQYF. CDR3 sequence (DNA): TGTGCCAGCAGCATTTACAGGGGTCCCGAGGAAGTCAAAAACATTCAGTACTTC.

This chain links TRBV7-3 with TRBJ2-2; 13 positions match TRBD2. CDR1 SGHTA and CDR2 FQGTGA come from the germline V gene. After removal of 5 bases from V and 4 bases from J, the junction contained 13 bases not matched to a gene. The CDR3 has 19 amino acids. The CDR3 loop is CASSLRTSGRGLGTGELFF. As DNA, the CDR3 is TGTGCCAGCAGCCTCAGGACTAGCGGGAGAGGCCTTGGCACCGGGGAGCTGTTTTTT.

The V call is TRBV7-6, the J call TRBJ2-3; possible D gene TRBD2, 5 bases. The germline gives CDR1 SGHVS, CDR2 FNYEAQ. CDR3 size: 15 residues. The V and J ends lost 4 bases and 1 base respectively, with 12 bases between them. The CDR3, as DNA: TGTGCCAGCAGCTCGGGGTCAGGACGCACAGATACGCAGTATTTT. This codes for CASSSGSGRTDTQYF.

V is TRBV6-5 and J is TRBJ1-1; perhaps TRBD1 as D (5 bases). V was cut by 2 bases and J by 0 bases, with 10 bases left in between. The CDR3 has 15 residues. CDR1 is MNHEY and CDR2 is SVGAGI in the germline V gene. CDR3 amino acids: CASSYRGSVNTEAFF. CDR3 coding DNA: TGTGCCAGCAGTTACAGGGGATCGGTGAACACTGAAGCTTTCTTT.